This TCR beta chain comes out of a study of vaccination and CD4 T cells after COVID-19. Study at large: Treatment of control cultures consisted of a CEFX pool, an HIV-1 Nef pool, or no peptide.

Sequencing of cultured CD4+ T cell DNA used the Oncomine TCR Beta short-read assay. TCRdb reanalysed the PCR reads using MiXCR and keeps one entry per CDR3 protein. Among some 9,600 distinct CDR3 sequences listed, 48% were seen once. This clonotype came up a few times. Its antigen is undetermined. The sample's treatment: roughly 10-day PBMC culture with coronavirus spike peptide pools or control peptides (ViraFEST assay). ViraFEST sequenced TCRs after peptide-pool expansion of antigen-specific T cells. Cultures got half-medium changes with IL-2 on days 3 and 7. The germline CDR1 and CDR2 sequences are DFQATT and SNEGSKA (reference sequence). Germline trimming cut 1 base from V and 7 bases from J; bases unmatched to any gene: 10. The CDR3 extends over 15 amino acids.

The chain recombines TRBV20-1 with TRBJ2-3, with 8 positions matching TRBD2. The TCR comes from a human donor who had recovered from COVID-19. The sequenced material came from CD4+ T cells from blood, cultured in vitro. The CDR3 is CSARGASGGTYTQYF. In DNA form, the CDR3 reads TGCAGTGCTAGAGGCGCCAGCGGGGGCACCTATACGCAGTATTTT.